The 11 T cell receptor beta chains given below trace back to one sample, sequenced in a study of human thymus T cells. TCRdb's copy holds only in-frame clones and misses some; the assay was immunoSEQ multiplex PCR. The table lists roughly 130,000 clones, about 94% of them singletons, with 0.02% to 0.025% in the top ten. The thymus was resected at corrective cardiac surgery. Source material: thymus tissue. These receptors were collected from a boy less than two years old with a congenital heart defect but otherwise immunologically healthy.

The chain is built from TRBV4-1 and TRBJ2-2; D is perhaps TRBD2 (7 bases). V was clipped by 7 bases and J by 4 bases, with 13 bases between them. The CDR3 runs 14 residues. In germline, CDR1 is MGHRA, CDR2 YSYEKL. Here the CDR3 reads CASKEGGVTGELFF. CDR3 in DNA: TGCGCCAGCAAAGAGGGGGGGGTCACCGGGGAGCTGTTTTTT.

This clone showed up just a few times. The chain is built from TRBV15 and TRBJ1-2; D is perhaps TRBD1 (5 bases). The length of the CDR3 is 17 residues. Germline lookup yields CDR1 LNHNV and CDR2 YYDKDF (reference sequence). Trimming removed 0 bases at V and 0 bases at J, with 14 bases between. The chain's CDR3 is CATSRDPRTLPNYGYTF. DNA for the CDR3: TGTGCCACCAGCAGAGATCCCCGGACACTCCCTAACTATGGCTACACCTTC.

The rearrangement joins TRBV7-6 to TRBJ2-7, with D perhaps matching TRBD1 (6 bases). With 2 bases removed from V and 6 bases from J, the gap between germline ends came to 11 bases. The CDR3 extends over 13 amino acids. Per the germline V gene, CDR1 is SGHVS and CDR2 is FNYEAQ. This CDR3 reads CASSLITGPEQYF. CDR3 coding DNA: TGTGCCAGCAGCTTAATTACAGGGCCCGAGCAGTACTTC.

The gene calls are TRBV9 and TRBJ1-6; a possible D gene is TRBD1 (5 bases). Trimming shortened V by 0 bases and J by 9 bases, and 7 bases separated the two germline ends. The CDR3 loop spans 13 amino acids. Germline CDR1 reads SGDLS; CDR2 reads YYNGEE. CDR3 nucleotides: TGTGCCAGCAGCGTAGCTAGGGGTTCACCCCTCCACTTT. As protein: CASSVARGSPLHF.

The genes are TRBV19 and TRBJ1-5, with 7 positions matching TRBD1. V lost 3 bases, J lost 4 bases, and 9 bases stayed unmatched. Per germline, CDR1 LNHDA and CDR2 SQIVND (reference sequence). The CDR3 runs 16 residues. The CDR3 bases are TGTGCCAGTAGTATCTGGACAGGTAAGGAAAATCAGCCCCAGCATTTT. Protein product: CASSIWTGKENQPQHF.

The chain carries TRBV6-1 and TRBJ1-6; 7 bases map to TRBD1. Trimming removed 1 base from V and 8 bases from J; junction bases left unmatched: 8. The CDR3 runs 16 residues. In germline, CDR1 is MNHNS, CDR2 SASEGT. CDR3 DNA sequence: TGTGCCAGCAGTGAAGGGGACGGGACAGTTGATTCACCCCTCCACTTT. This encodes CASSEGDGTVDSPLHF.

The V and J genes are TRBV30 and TRBJ2-1; perhaps D is TRBD1 or TRBD2 (5 bases each). The V end was cut by 5 bases, the J end by 8 bases, with 19 bases between. CDR3 length equals 14 residues. Germline V CDR1 and CDR2: GTSNPN, SVGIG (reference sequence). CDR3 nucleotide sequence: TGTGCCTGGGCTCGAGGGGCCCTGGGGGATGAGCAGTTCTTC. Amino acids: CAWARGALGDEQFF.

The CDR3 coding sequence is TGTGCCAGCAGCTCTCCCAATTCACCCCTCCACTTT. It is translated as CASSSPNSPLHF. V and J are TRBV7-9 and TRBJ1-6; D uncertain. V was clipped by 4 bases and J by 7 bases, with 5 bases between them. This CDR3 spans 12 amino acids. Germline values: CDR1 SEHNR, CDR2 FQNEAQ (reference sequence).

The chain combines TRBV6-1 with TRBJ1-5; 7 bases match TRBD1. Trimming removed 5 bases from V and 6 bases from J; junction bases left unmatched: 7. Germline CDR1 MNHNS, CDR2 SASEGT. This CDR3 comprises 14 residues. The CDR3 is CASSTQGVGQPQHF. CDR3 sequence (DNA): TGTGCCAGCAGTACGCAGGGGGTGGGTCAGCCCCAGCATTTT.

This CDR3 is CASTPRGTALNGYTF. The CDR3 DNA reads TGTGCCAGCACCCCCCGGGGGACCGCGTTGAATGGCTACACCTTC. The V and J genes are TRBV27 and TRBJ1-2; a weak D match, TRBD1 (5 bases). Germline V gives CDR1 MNHEY, CDR2 SMNVEV (reference sequence). This CDR3 has 15 amino acids. V was pared by 7 bases and J by 6 bases, with 21 bases between.

The rearrangement joins TRBV5-5 to TRBJ1-3, with D perhaps matching TRBD1 (6 bases). Between the trimmed V and J ends, which lost 4 bases and 2 bases, there was a span of 22 bases. The V gene's germline CDR1 is SGHKS and CDR2 YYEKEE (reference sequence). This CDR3 is built from 18 residues. The CDR3 region is CASSPEEAAQGPGNTIYF. In DNA form, the CDR3 reads TGTGCCAGCAGCCCGGAAGAGGCGGCCCAGGGGCCTGGAAACACCATATATTTT.